The rows below give T cell receptor beta chains drawn from one sample of a study of Ad26.COV2.S vaccination and SARS-CoV-2 variants. Method: immunoSEQ multiplex PCR; TCRdb's copy keeps in-frame clones and lacks some. The data contain 200,000 to 300,000 clones, roughly 90% of them singletons. Specimen: peripheral blood, collected in a trial of Ad26.COV2.S vaccine versus placebo. The receptors were sampled from a person aged 18-60 years who received the Ad26.COV2.S COVID-19 vaccine or a placebo. Both conserved end residues are trimmed from each CDR3. Clone size appears in some rows only: once, few, many, or a class for an expanded clone.

clone size: few; J gene: TRBJ2-1; V gene: TRBV30; CDR3 protein: AWSKAGTRQF
clone size: -; J gene: TRBJ1-1; V gene: TRBV5-1; CDR3 protein: ASSRQDTEAF
clone size: -; J gene: TRBJ2-1; V gene: TRBV30; CDR3 protein: AWSRKRWRGGNNEQF
clone size: -; J gene: TRBJ2-5; V gene: TRBV15; CDR3 protein: ATSRLAEETQY
clone size: few; J gene: TRBJ2-4; V gene: TRBV7-2; CDR3 protein: ASSLDGISGGRGNIQY
clone size: -; J gene: TRBJ2-3; V gene: TRBV12-3/TRBV12-4; CDR3 protein: ASRPGTDTQY
clone size: -; J gene: TRBJ1-1; V gene: TRBV2; CDR3 protein: ASTRELNTEAF
clone size: -; J gene: TRBJ2-7; V gene: TRBV9; CDR3 protein: ASSVGPIPYEQY
clone size: -; J gene: TRBJ2-3; V gene: TRBV6-6; CDR3 protein: ASSWGTTDTQY
clone size: once; J gene: TRBJ2-7; V gene: TRBV5-4; CDR3 protein: ASSSGLAVYEQY
clone size: -; J gene: TRBJ2-3; V gene: TRBV4-3; CDR3 protein: ASSLGTSGGSSTDTQY
clone size: -; J gene: TRBJ1-5; V gene: TRBV19; CDR3 protein: ASTIRGIGQPRH
clone size: few; J gene: TRBJ2-3; V gene: TRBV7-3; CDR3 protein: ASSLQASSTDTQY
clone size: -; J gene: TRBJ2-1; V gene: TRBV7-9; CDR3 protein: ASSLDRLGTGGRGEQF
clone size: -; J gene: TRBJ1-5; V gene: TRBV30; CDR3 protein: ALGDDYSNQPQH
clone size: -; J gene: TRBJ2-3; V gene: TRBV28; CDR3 protein: ASSYSDTQY
clone size: -; J gene: TRBJ2-5; V gene: TRBV25-1; CDR3 protein: ASSGRGGDGKETQY
clone size: -; J gene: TRBJ1-2; V gene: TRBV5-1; CDR3 protein: ASSLRDRGFYT
clone size: -; J gene: TRBJ2-7; V gene: TRBV5-3; CDR3 protein: ARNRTGQATYEQY
clone size: -; J gene: TRBJ2-7; V gene: TRBV4-3; CDR3 protein: ASSQATAASYEQY
clone size: -; J gene: TRBJ2-3; V gene: TRBV18; CDR3 protein: ASSPRTGLPDTQY
clone size: -; J gene: TRBJ2-2; V gene: TRBV27; CDR3 protein: ASSFPDRGGRGELF